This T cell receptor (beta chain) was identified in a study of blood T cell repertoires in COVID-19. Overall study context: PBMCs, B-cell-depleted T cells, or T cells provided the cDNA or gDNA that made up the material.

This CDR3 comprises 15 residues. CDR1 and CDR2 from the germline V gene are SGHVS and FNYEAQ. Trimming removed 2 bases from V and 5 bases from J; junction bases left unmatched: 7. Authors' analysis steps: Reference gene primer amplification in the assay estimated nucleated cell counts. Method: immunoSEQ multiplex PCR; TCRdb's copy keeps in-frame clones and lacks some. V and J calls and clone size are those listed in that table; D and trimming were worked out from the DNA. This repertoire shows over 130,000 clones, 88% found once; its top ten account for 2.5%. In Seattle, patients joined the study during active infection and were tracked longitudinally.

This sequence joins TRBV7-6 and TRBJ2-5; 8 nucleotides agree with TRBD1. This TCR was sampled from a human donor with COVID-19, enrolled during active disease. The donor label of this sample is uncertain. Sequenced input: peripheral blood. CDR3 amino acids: CASSLNTGGSETQYF. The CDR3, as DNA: TGTGCCAGCAGCTTAAATACAGGGGGTAGCGAGACCCAGTACTTC.